A single sample is the source of the 21 T cell receptor beta chains below, sequenced in a study of blood T cell repertoires in COVID-19. The table came from immunoSEQ multiplex PCR; TCRdb's copy has only in-frame clones and leaves some out. Among approximately 200,000 clones listed, 80% to 90% were seen once. Sequencing input: peripheral blood. These receptors were taken from a woman between 45 and 65 years old with acute or convalescent COVID-19.

The V and J genes are TRBV5-6 and TRBJ2-1; no clear D. CDR1 SGHDT and CDR2 YYEEEE come from the germline V gene. The CDR3 is 13 amino acids. V lost 0 bases and J 10 bases, leaving 11 bases between the germline ends. DNA of the CDR3: TGTGCCAGCAGCTTGGAGCGACTGGCCGAGCAGTTCTTC. Protein product: CASSLERLAEQFF.

The rearrangement uses TRBV2 and TRBJ2-1; the match to TRBD1 covers 9 bases. V lost 5 bases, J lost 6 bases, and 8 bases stayed unmatched. The CDR3 totals 15 residues. Germline CDR1 SNHLY, CDR2 FYNNEI. CDR3 sequence (DNA): TGTGCCAGCAGTCTAAGGACAGGGGTCTCCAATGAGCAGTTCTTC. Translation gives CASSLRTGVSNEQFF.

The chain is built from TRBV24-1 and TRBJ1-2, with D perhaps matching TRBD1 (5 bases). Trimming shortened V by 4 bases and J by 8 bases, and 13 bases separated the two germline ends. Per germline, CDR1 KGHDR and CDR2 SFDVKD. CDR3 length equals 13 residues. CDR3 in DNA: TGTGCCACCAGTGACTCAGGGATACAGGGCTACACCTTC. Amino acid sequence: CATSDSGIQGYTF.

This chain joins TRBV7-2 and TRBJ1-2; 8 nucleotides line up with TRBD1. CDR1 SGHTA and CDR2 FQGNSA come from the germline V gene. Trimming removed 1 base from V and 8 bases from J; junction bases left unmatched: 12. The CDR3 is 16 residues long. DNA for the CDR3: TGTGCCAGCAGCTTAGATTGGAACAGGGACAGGTCAGGCTACACCTTC. This gives the protein CASSLDWNRDRSGYTF. The variable domain in full, completed from reference TRBV7-2 and TRBJ1-2, reads GAGVSQSPSNKVTEKGKDVELRCDPISGHTALYWYRQSLGQGLEFLIYFQGNSAPDKSGLPSDRFSAERTGGSVSTLTIQRTQQEDSAVYLCASSLDWNRDRSGYTFGSGTRLTVV.

The CDR3 nucleotides read TGTGCCAGCAGCTTTTTACTAGCGGGCGGCACAGATACGCAGTATTTT. Its translation is CASSFLLAGGTDTQYF. This sequence joins TRBV7-2 and TRBJ2-3, with 9 positions matching TRBD2. Per germline, CDR1 SGHTA and CDR2 FQGNSA. The CDR3 spans 16 residues. Trimming took 3 bases from V and 1 from J; bases not matched to a gene: 5.

V and J are TRBV6-5 and TRBJ1-4; tentative D call: TRBD1 (5 bases). V lost 6 bases, J lost 0 bases, and 11 bases lay in between. CDR3 size: 15 residues. Germline V gives CDR1 MNHEY, CDR2 SVGAGI. CDR3 loop: CASSSGGATNEKLFF. The CDR3 bases are TGTGCCAGCAGCTCGGGGGGGGCAACTAATGAAAAACTGTTTTTT.

The chain has TRBV4-3 and TRBJ2-6, with 8 bases that match TRBD2. Germline-derived CDR1 and CDR2 are LGHNA and YSLEER. The CDR3 totals 18 residues. The V and J ends lost 0 bases and 0 bases, in that order; junction bases with no gene match: 4. CDR3 bases: TGCGCCAGCAGCCAAGACGGGGGGGCGAACTCTGGGGCCAACGTCCTGACTTTC. Its protein product is CASSQDGGANSGANVLTF.

This clone was recorded once. This rearrangement joins TRBV5-4 to TRBJ2-5; 8 bases are a match to TRBD2. Germline V gene data show CDR1 as SGHNT and CDR2 as YYREEE (reference sequence). This CDR3 is built from 15 residues. V lost 3 bases, J lost 4 bases, and 8 bases stayed unmatched. The CDR3 is CASSSGSGSSETQYF. In DNA form, the CDR3 reads TGTGCCAGCAGCTCGGGGAGCGGGAGTTCAGAGACCCAGTACTTC. The variable domain in full, completed from reference TRBV5-4 and TRBJ2-5, reads ETGVTQSPTHLIKTRGQQVTLRCSSQSGHNTVSWYQQALGQGPQFIFQYYREEENGRGNFPPRFSGLQFPNYSSELNVNALELDDSALYLCASSSGSGSSETQYFGPGTRLLVL.

The chain recombines TRBV6-5 with TRBJ1-1, with a weak D call TRBD1 (6 bases). This CDR3 comprises 14 residues. Per germline, CDR1 MNHEY and CDR2 SVGAGI. V was clipped by 5 bases and J by 3 bases, with 13 bases between them. CDR3 nucleotides: TGTGCCAGCAGTAGAGGGGGTCCCGACACTGAAGCTTTCTTT. Protein sequence: CASSRGGPDTEAFF.

The rearrangement links TRBV7-9 to TRBJ1-2, with 7 bases lining up with TRBD1. Trimming removed 2 bases from V and 8 bases from J; junction bases left unmatched: 11. The V gene's germline CDR1 is SEHNR and CDR2 FQNEAQ (reference sequence). CDR3 size: 15 residues. CDR3 nucleotides: TGTGCCAGCAGCTTAATGTTGGAGGGGGCGTGGGGCTACACCTTC. This encodes CASSLMLEGAWGYTF. The full variable domain, in which reference TRBV7-9 and TRBJ1-2 provide the parts outside the CDR3, is DTGVSQNPRHKITKRGQNVTFRCDPISEHNRLYWYRQTLGQGPEFLTYFQNEAQLEKSRLLSDRFSAERPKGSFSTLEIQRTEQGDSAMYLCASSLMLEGAWGYTFGSGTRLTVV.

The chain combines TRBV7-8 with TRBJ2-3; 11 nucleotides match TRBD2. V dropped 5 bases and J dropped 6; count of bases not matched to a gene: 10. Per germline, CDR1 SGHVS and CDR2 FQNEAQ. This CDR3 is built from 16 residues. CDR3 sequence reads: CASSIFSGGALDTQYF. CDR3 nucleotide sequence: TGTGCCAGCAGCATTTTTAGCGGGGGGGCCTTGGATACGCAGTATTTT.

This clone came up once. The V call is TRBV3-1 (or the pseudogene TRBV3-2), the J call TRBJ2-2; tentative D call: TRBD2 (5 bases). The CDR3 length is 14 residues. Germline V lookup: CDR1 LGHDT, CDR2 YNNKEL (reference sequence). Trimming took 4 bases from V and 3 from J, leaving 9 bases between them. The CDR3 loop is CASSPGIYTGELFF. The CDR3 region has the DNA TGTGCCAGCAGCCCCGGGATCTACACCGGGGAGCTGTTTTTT.

The chain couples TRBV5-4 to TRBJ1-1; D uncertain. The CDR3 contains 14 residues. V shed 6 bases and J shed 0 bases, with 12 bases lying between them. Per germline, CDR1 SGHNT and CDR2 YYREEE (reference sequence). For the CDR3, the DNA is TGTGCCAGCACCATCATCCCGGTGAACACTGAAGCTTTCTTT. Encoded protein: CASTIIPVNTEAFF.

The J gene is TRBJ1-2, the V gene TRBV2; TRBD1 might be the D (6 bases). Germline V gene data show CDR1 as SNHLY and CDR2 as FYNNEI. CDR3 length: 13 residues. Trimming removed 10 bases at V and 0 bases at J, with 12 bases between. This CDR3 reads CATTGSANYGYTF. CDR3 sequence (DNA): TGTGCCACAACAGGGTCAGCTAACTATGGCTACACCTTC.

This chain connects TRBV4-3 to TRBJ1-2; tentatively, D is TRBD1 (5 bases). The CDR3 loop spans 18 amino acids. Trimming stripped 0 bases from V and 8 bases from J, with 25 bases between. Germline V gives CDR1 LGHNA, CDR2 YSLEER. The CDR3 protein is CASSQEEFWGPENGGYTF. The CDR3 DNA reads TGCGCCAGCAGCCAAGAAGAGTTCTGGGGCCCGGAAAACGGGGGCTACACCTTC.

The chain couples TRBV7-3 to TRBJ1-1; the D is unclear. Trimming took off 2 bases at V and 1 base at J, with 8 bases between the two ends. CDR1 and CDR2 from the germline V gene are SGHTA and FQGTGA. This CDR3 spans 14 amino acids. This CDR3 reads CASSLGGPNTEAFF. The CDR3 bases are TGTGCCAGCAGCTTAGGAGGACCGAACACTGAAGCTTTCTTT. Using reference TRBV7-3 and TRBJ1-1 for the parts outside the CDR3, the full variable domain is GAGVSQTPSNKVTEKGKYVELRCDPISGHTALYWYRQSLGQGPEFLIYFQGTGAADDSGLPNDRFFAVRPEGSVSTLKIQRTERGDSAVYLCASSLGGPNTEAFFGQGTRLTVV.

This chain joins TRBV7-9 and TRBJ1-1; 10 nucleotides line up with TRBD1. Germline V lookup: CDR1 SEHNR, CDR2 FQNEAQ (reference sequence). The ends lost 5 bases at V and 4 bases at J; junction bases unmatched: 10. This CDR3 comprises 16 residues. The CDR3 DNA reads TGTGCCAGCAGCCCTTGGACAGGGGGAGATAGCACTGAAGCTTTCTTT. Encoded protein: CASSPWTGGDSTEAFF.

CDR3 DNA: TGTGCCAGCTCATTTGCGGCGGATCAGCCCCAGCATTTT. Amino acids: CASSFAADQPQHF. V usage is TRBV6-6 and J usage is TRBJ1-5; D is unclear. This CDR3 is 13 amino acids long. The ends were cut back, 8 bases at V and 5 bases at J, with 13 bases in the middle. CDR1 is MNHNY and CDR2 is SVGAGI in the germline V gene (reference sequence).

The rearrangement uses TRBV5-1 and TRBJ2-5; D is unclear. The CDR3 covers 12 residues. Germline CDR1 SGHRS, CDR2 YFSETQ. V was clipped by 4 bases and J by 2 bases, with 6 bases between them. The CDR3 DNA reads TGCGCCAGCAGCCCTCTTCAAGAGACCCAGTACTTC. Amino acids: CASSPLQETQYF.

J is TRBJ2-1 and V is TRBV6-2 or TRBV6-3; 7 positions match TRBD1. The V and J ends lost 0 bases and 9 bases, in that order; junction bases with no gene match: 5. Germline V lookup: CDR1 MNHEY, CDR2 SVGEGT. The CDR3 spans 14 residues. The CDR3 DNA reads TGTGCCAGCAGTTACTCGTTACAGGGGTTTGAGCAGTTCTTC. Its translation is CASSYSLQGFEQFF.

The V call is TRBV6-2 or TRBV6-3, the J call TRBJ1-5, with 7 bases aligning to TRBD1. The length of the CDR3 is 15 residues. After removal of 2 bases from V and 11 bases from J, the junction contained 12 bases not matched to a gene. Per germline, CDR1 MNHEY and CDR2 SVGEGT. The CDR3 DNA reads TGTGCCAGCAGTTACCGGGAGGGGGCCGCTCTCGCCCAGCATTTT. Residues: CASSYREGAALAQHF.